This T cell receptor (beta chain) was recovered during a study of shared clonotypes between healthy human individuals. Splitting the CD4+ cells yielded a CD45RA+ naive subset and a CD45RA-negative memory subset. Germline CDR1 is MNHNY and CDR2 is SVGAGI (reference sequence). This CDR3 is 16 amino acids long. V lost 0 bases and J 5 bases, leaving 14 bases between the germline ends. Each subset's genomic DNA was split evenly across several immunoSEQ plates. Sequenced by immunoSEQ multiplex PCR; TCRdb stores in-frame clones only, minus some. This table has some 980,000 clones, over 60% appearing once. The chain employs TRBV6-6 and TRBJ1-5; D gene unclear. The sequenced material came from memory CD4+ T cells sorted from blood. Subset denoted: CD45RA-negative fraction. The clonotype originates from a young man in good health. The CDR3 here is CASSYSIPTYYQPQHF. The CDR3 region has the DNA TGTGCCAGCAGTTACTCGATCCCGACATACTATCAGCCCCAGCATTTT.